This T cell receptor (beta chain) emerged from a study of shared clonotypes between healthy human individuals. Study background: The plates for each donor numbered three CD4 naive, three CD4 memory, two CD8 naive and one CD8 memory.

Naive CD8 cells lacked CD45RO, underwent positive selection for CCR7 and left out terminally differentiated effector memory CD45RA+ cells. In the case of this clone: What it binds is unknown.

Overall study findings and caveats: Even with large depth, rarefaction showed that sorted-subset sequencing was incomplete. Researchers found naive subsets generally carried larger estimated richness than memory subsets.

Every subset's genomic DNA went evenly onto several immunoSEQ plates. Produced via immunoSEQ multiplex PCR; TCRdb's table is partial and in-frame only. The table lists around 2.1 million clones, about 92% of them singletons. The specimen sequenced was naive CD8+ T cells from PBMCs. This sequence was found in a man between 18 and 35 years old in good health. Some clones in this sample may be carry-over from other donors' samples.

CDR3 sequence (DNA): TGTGCCAGCAGCCTTTACCACAATCAGCCCCAGCATTTT. This gives the protein CASSLYHNQPQHF. The rearrangement links TRBV11-3 to TRBJ1-5; D remains ambiguous. Per the germline V gene, CDR1 is SGHNT and CDR2 is YENEEA. CDR3 length: 13 amino acids. The germline V and J ends were trimmed by 5 bases and 3 bases, with 8 bases remaining between them.